The sequence of this T cell receptor (beta chain) was determined in a study of T cell responses to AZD1222 COVID-19 vaccine. Whole-study results and caveats: It was only a handful of AZD1222 recipients who were seropositive at baseline. The span of vaccine-associated CD4 TCRs extended across spike, with dominance at 160-218 and 743-854. There were mostly white British donors and more females than males, and clonal diversity was possibly underestimated.

Turning to this clone: Antigen: not known.

The table came from immunoSEQ multiplex PCR; TCRdb's copy has only in-frame clones and leaves some out. The top ten hold around 5.3% of the sample, which has about 130,000 clones, approximately 88% seen once. The length of the CDR3 is 14 residues. Germline lookup yields CDR1 SGHRS and CDR2 YFSETQ. Trimming left V 3 bases short and J 8 bases short, with 15 bases between. V and J are TRBV5-1 and TRBJ2-1; possibly TRBD2 for D (5 bases). The receptor's source is an adult who received the AZD1222 COVID-19 vaccine. Sequencing used peripheral blood, obtained 28 days after the second AZD1222 dose. The CDR3 sequence is CASSWNTRSDEQFF. The CDR3 DNA reads TGCGCCAGCAGCTGGAATACTAGATCCGATGAGCAGTTCTTC.